This TCR beta chain emerged from a study of T cells after yellow fever vaccination. On this clonotype: The antigen is not known.

Study-wide points: Abundant bulk-derived clonotypes could contaminate FACS-sorted repertoires.

V was pared by 2 bases and J by 5 bases, with 12 bases of the junction left unmatched. The CDR3 is 17 amino acids. Production of TCR cDNA was by 5'RACE template switching, which also added a universal primer site and UMIs. TCRdb reanalysed the 5' RACE reads using MiXCR and keeps one entry per CDR3 protein. The table has a few hundred thousand distinct CDR3 sequences, roughly 20% seen once. This sequence joins TRBV23-1 and TRBJ2-3; 8 nucleotides agree with TRBD1. TRBV23-1 is labeled an ORF, and its function is uncertain. Specimen: PBMCs, collected before the yellow fever booster vaccination. This receptor was obtained from a man younger than 30 who received the YFV17D yellow fever vaccine. The CDR3 DNA reads TGCGCCAGCAGTCAAACTCGGCAGGGGGCGCGTAAAGATACGCAGTATTTT. Its protein product is CASSQTRQGARKDTQYF.